This is a list of T cell receptor beta chains from one sample in a study of regulatory T cells in long-lasting Graves disease. MiXCR, run by TCRdb on the multiplex PCR reads, gives a single entry per CDR3 protein. The table records just over 600,000 distinct CDR3 sequences, roughly 15% of them present only once. These same records also appear under a second study, on T cells in Graves' hyperthyroidism and ophthalmopathy.

Material: peripheral blood mononuclear cells (PBMCs), obtained at new diagnosis, from a patient treated with antithyroid drugs. The receptors derive from a woman younger than 45 with Graves disease. The CDR3 runs from the conserved cysteine through the conserved F or W. D genes are given only for firm matches. Not every row has a clone size; where given, it reads once, few, many or a size class.

V gene,D gene,clone size,J gene,CDR3 protein,CDR3 DNA
TRBV2,TRBD1,many,TRBJ2-3,CASSRKTGRGQSDTQYF,TGTGCCAGCAGTAGAAAAACGGGTAGGGGGCAATCAGATACGCAGTATTTT
TRBV28,-,many,TRBJ1-2,CASSLSAGYTF,TGTGCCAGCAGTTTATCAGCTGGCTACACCTTC
TRBV5-8,-,-,TRBJ1-5,CASSWGYQPQHF,TGTGCCAGCAGCTGGGGGTATCAGCCCCAGCATTTT
TRBV20-1,TRBD2,few,TRBJ2-1,CSTSGINPFPGEQFF,TGCAGCACTAGCGGGATCAACCCCTTCCCGGGTGAGCAGTTCTTC
TRBV5-6,TRBD1,many,TRBJ1-1,CASSFTGTGGNTEAFF,TGTGCCAGCAGCTTTACCGGGACAGGGGGCAACACTGAAGCTTTCTTT
TRBV27,-,many,TRBJ1-1,CASSLGYSGGAFF,TGTGCCAGCAGTTTAGGGTATTCGGGAGGCGCTTTCTTT
TRBV6-1,-,many,TRBJ2-1,CASKPSSLLTGVRGGNEQFF,TGTGCCAGCAAACCCTCTTCACTCCTAACGGGAGTTAGGGGGGGCAATGAGCAGTTCTTC
TRBV20-1,-,few,TRBJ1-3,CSAAGESGNTIYF,TGCAGTGCAGCAGGGGAATCTGGAAACACCATATATTTT
TRBV10-1,-,many,TRBJ2-7,CATRGRGYEQYF,TGCGCCACTAGGGGACGTGGGTACGAGCAGTACTTC
TRBV28,-,many,TRBJ2-3,CASSLGSGGVTDTQYF,TGTGCCAGCAGTTTAGGCAGCGGAGGGGTCACAGATACGCAGTATTTT
TRBV5-1,TRBD1,many,TRBJ2-3,CASSPPGQDSTDTQYF,TGCGCCAGCAGCCCCCCGGGACAGGATAGCACAGATACGCAGTATTTT
TRBV18,TRBD2,few,TRBJ2-1,CASSKRTSDYNEQFF,TGTGCCAGCTCAAAAAGGACTAGCGACTACAATGAGCAGTTCTTC
TRBV2,-,many,TRBJ1-3,CASTYRRTDSGNTIYF,TGTGCCAGCACCTACCGAAGGACGGATTCTGGAAACACCATATATTTT
TRBV6-1,-,many,TRBJ2-7,CASSDGADYEQYF,TGTGCCAGCAGTGACGGGGCGGACTACGAGCAGTACTTC
TRBV20-1,TRBD2,-,TRBJ2-1,CSARLAGSSNEQFF,TGCAGTGCTAGACTAGCGGGATCCAGCAATGAGCAGTTCTTC
TRBV12-3/TRBV12-4,TRBD1,many,TRBJ2-2,CASSRDRTNTGELFF,TGTGCCAGCAGCCGGGACAGGACCAACACCGGGGAGCTGTTTTTT
TRBV5-1,-,-,TRBJ2-5,CASSKSGNQETQYF,TGCGCCAGCAGCAAATCAGGGAACCAAGAGACCCAGTACTTC